Shown below are 25 T cell receptor beta chains from a single sample sequenced in a study of cytomegalovirus exposure and HLA in healthy donors. Clones were read by immunoSEQ multiplex PCR, and TCRdb kept only the in-frame ones, dropping some. The data contain roughly 50,000 clones, 93% of them singletons. What was sequenced was PBMCs. Every receptor here comes from a woman younger than 35 in good health and CMV-seropositive.

This chain links TRBV5-1 with TRBJ1-1; TRBD1 might be the D (6 bases). The CDR3 is 17 residues long. With 2 bases removed from V and 4 bases from J, the gap between germline ends came to 21 bases. The germline V gene has CDR1 SGHRS and CDR2 YFSETQ. The CDR3 sequence: CASSLFGRGREVTEAFF. The DNA for the CDR3 is TGCGCCAGCAGCTTATTTGGGCGGGGGCGCGAGGTCACTGAAGCTTTCTTT.

CDR3 bases: TGTGCCAGTAGGTCAGGTCAAAATCAGCCCCAGCATTTT. It translates to CASRSGQNQPQHF. The chain uses TRBV19 and TRBJ1-5; no definite D call. V lost 6 bases and J 4 bases, leaving 10 bases between the germline ends. The CDR3 runs to 13 residues. CDR1 and CDR2 (germline): LNHDA, SQIVND (reference sequence).

This clone was picked up one time. The chain recombines TRBV5-1 with TRBJ1-4; perhaps TRBD1 as D (5 bases). The CDR3 runs to 13 residues. V was cut by 1 base and J by 8 bases, with 9 bases left in between. Germline loops: CDR1 SGHRS, CDR2 YFSETQ. CDR3 sequence: CASSLQGGEKLFF. Here the CDR3 DNA reads TGCGCCAGCAGCTTGCAGGGTGGGGAAAAACTGTTTTTT.

The chain links TRBV7-9 to TRBJ1-2, with unresolved D. CDR3 size: 9 residues. Germline lookup yields CDR1 SEHNR and CDR2 FQNEAQ (reference sequence). The V and J ends lost 5 bases and 9 bases respectively, with 4 bases between them. The CDR3 region has the DNA TGTGCCAGCAGCCCCAGCTACACCTTC. Its protein product is CASSPSYTF.

The J gene is TRBJ1-1, the V gene TRBV2, with 7 nucleotides matching TRBD1. The CDR3 has 16 residues. V shed 6 bases and J 4 bases; nucleotides not matched to a gene: 14. Germline lookup yields CDR1 SNHLY and CDR2 FYNNEI. CDR3: CASREKTGWVGTEAFF. In DNA form, the CDR3 reads TGTGCCAGCAGGGAAAAGACAGGGTGGGTCGGCACTGAAGCTTTCTTT. The entire variable domain, with the rest obtained from reference TRBV2 and TRBJ1-1, is as follows: EPEVTQTPSHQVTQMGQEVILRCVPISNHLYFYWYRQILGQKVEFLVSFYNNEISEKSEIFDDQFSVERPDGSNFTLKIRSTKLEDSAMYFCASREKTGWVGTEAFFGQGTRLTVV.

The chain combines TRBV4-2 with TRBJ2-7; the match to TRBD2 covers 14 bases. The length of the CDR3 is 15 residues. Per the germline V gene, CDR1 is LGHNA and CDR2 is YNFKEQ. V trimming: 4 bases; J trimming: 2 bases; junction bases outside the gene matches: 1. The CDR3 DNA is TGTGCCAGCAGCCCGGGACTAGCGGGGGCCTACGAGCAGTACTTC. Its protein product is CASSPGLAGAYEQYF.

This chain uses TRBV29-1 with TRBJ2-3; 8 bases align to TRBD1. Per germline, CDR1 SQVTM and CDR2 ANQGSEA. J lost 0 bases, V lost 1 base, and 3 bases had no gene match. This CDR3 contains 15 residues. The DNA for the CDR3 is TGCAGCGTTGAAGGAGACAGGGGAAGCACAGATACGCAGTATTTT. Translating gives CSVEGDRGSTDTQYF.

V usage is TRBV7-8 and J usage is TRBJ2-7, with 8 positions matching TRBD1. Germline CDR1 reads SGHVS; CDR2 reads FQNEAQ. The CDR3 consists of 16 residues. Germline trimming cut 0 bases from V and 2 bases from J; bases unmatched to any gene: 6. This chain's CDR3 is CASSLARDRITYEQYF. Written as DNA, the CDR3 is TGTGCCAGCAGCTTAGCCCGGGACAGGATAACCTACGAGCAGTACTTC.

The chain links TRBV4-1 to TRBJ2-7; the match to TRBD1 covers 8 bases. The CDR3 runs 16 residues. Germline CDR1 reads MGHRA; CDR2 reads YSYEKL. V was clipped by 1 base and J by 3 bases; unmatched bases: 8. CDR3 amino acids: CASSQGLQGEVYEQYF. The CDR3 DNA follows: TGCGCCAGCAGCCAAGGATTACAGGGGGAGGTCTACGAGCAGTACTTC.

The V and J genes are TRBV19 and TRBJ1-2, with D maybe TRBD1 (5 bases). CDR1 is LNHDA and CDR2 is SQIVND in the germline V gene (reference sequence). V was clipped by 3 bases and J by 6 bases, with 8 bases between them. The CDR3 covers 12 residues. The CDR3 loop reads CASSMVGDGYTF. DNA for the CDR3: TGTGCCAGTAGTATGGTAGGGGATGGCTACACCTTC.

The chain couples TRBV5-1 to TRBJ2-6; unclear D gene. Germline values: CDR1 SGHRS, CDR2 YFSETQ. This CDR3 is 15 amino acids long. Trimming removed 4 bases at V and 0 bases at J, with 8 bases between. This CDR3 is CASSPVLSGANVLTF. The DNA of the CDR3 is TGCGCCAGCAGCCCCGTCCTCTCTGGGGCCAACGTCCTGACTTTC.

This rearrangement joins TRBV4-1 to TRBJ2-1; maybe TRBD2 (5 bases). Germline V gene data show CDR1 as MGHRA and CDR2 as YSYEKL. The V gene lost 0 bases and the J gene lost 9 bases, with 18 bases spanning the gap. This CDR3 is 16 amino acids long. DNA of the CDR3: TGCGCCAGCAGCCAAGAAGGTACACCGCGAGGGATTGAGCAGTTCTTC. Amino acids: CASSQEGTPRGIEQFF.

This chain uses TRBV18 with TRBJ2-5; TRBD2 agrees at 9 bases. V lost 3 bases and J lost 5; bases outside the gene matches: 1. From germline, CDR1 is KGHSH and CDR2 LQKENI. This CDR3 has 13 amino acids. The CDR3 here is CASSPGLAETQYF. In DNA, the CDR3 is TGTGCCAGCTCACCCGGACTAGCGGAGACCCAGTACTTC.

This clone was observed a few times. Additional DNA sequences in this sample encode the identical CDR3. The chain employs TRBV29-1 and TRBJ2-7; tentatively, D is TRBD2 (5 bases). V shed 4 bases and J shed 2 bases, with 9 bases lying between them. This CDR3 contains 12 residues. Germline CDR1 reads SQVTM; CDR2 reads ANQGSEA. The CDR3, as DNA: TGCAGCGTTGCAAGCGGAGCCTACGAGCAGTACTTC. This gives the protein CSVASGAYEQYF.

The chain is built from TRBV6-4 and TRBJ2-2, with 9 bases fitting TRBD2. V shed 8 bases and J 5 bases; nucleotides not matched to a gene: 6. Germline loops: CDR1 MRHNA, CDR2 SNTAGT. This CDR3 has 14 amino acids. CDR3 protein: CASRIAGDTGELFF. CDR3 nucleotides: TGTGCCAGCCGTATAGCGGGGGATACCGGGGAGCTGTTTTTT.

The V gene is TRBV11-3, the J gene TRBJ2-6, with 8 bases aligning to TRBD1. The junction had 6 bases not matched to a gene; V was cut back by 5 bases and J by 0 bases. Germline CDR1 is SGHNT and CDR2 is YENEEA. This CDR3 spans 17 amino acids. The CDR3: CASSPRTGSSGANVLTF. DNA of the CDR3: TGTGCCAGCAGCCCTCGGACAGGGAGCTCTGGGGCCAACGTCCTGACTTTC.

The J gene is TRBJ2-2, the V gene TRBV5-1; TRBD1 might be the D (6 bases). Germline assignment: CDR1 SGHRS and CDR2 YFSETQ. Trimming took 4 bases from V and 3 from J, leaving 13 bases between them. This CDR3 comprises 15 residues. The CDR3 bases are TGCGCCAGCAGCCGCAGGACAGACCACACCGGGGAGCTGTTTTTT. Protein: CASSRRTDHTGELFF.

In this sample, this clone turned up once. This chain links TRBV27 with TRBJ2-3, with TRBD2 as a possible D gene (5 bases). This CDR3 is 15 amino acids long. V was cut by 6 bases and J by 1 base, with 14 bases left in between. CDR1 is MNHEY and CDR2 is SMNVEV in the germline V gene (reference sequence). The DNA of the CDR3 is TGTGCCAGCAGCCCGGAGGCCGTAGGCACAGATACGCAGTATTTT. It translates to CASSPEAVGTDTQYF.

This clone is a singleton in its sample. The chain carries TRBV15 and TRBJ2-5, with 11 bases matching TRBD2. Germline values: CDR1 LNHNV, CDR2 YYDKDF (reference sequence). The CDR3 length is 17 residues. V lost 1 base, J lost 2 bases, and 6 bases stayed unmatched. The CDR3 DNA sequence: TGTGCCACCAGCAGAGGGTTAGCGGGGGGGCCGCAAGAGACCCAGTACTTC. This codes for CATSRGLAGGPQETQYF.

This rearrangement joins TRBV7-6 to TRBJ2-3, with D uncertain. The CDR3 length is 15 residues. Trimming removed 4 bases at V and 4 bases at J, with 15 bases between. The germline V gene has CDR1 SGHVS and CDR2 FNYEAQ. CDR3 sequence: CASSSRDSRPDTQYF. The CDR3 DNA reads as TGTGCCAGCAGCTCCCGAGACTCTCGTCCAGATACGCAGTATTTT.

The genes are TRBV19 and TRBJ2-7, with D maybe TRBD1 (6 bases). The germline gives CDR1 LNHDA, CDR2 SQIVND (reference sequence). This CDR3 is 14 amino acids long. V lost 2 bases, J lost 3 bases, and 11 bases lay in between. The CDR3 region has the DNA TGTGCCAGTAGTATAACAGGGAGAAACTACGAGCAGTACTTC. Encoded protein: CASSITGRNYEQYF.

The chain carries TRBV5-1 and TRBJ1-2, with a possible D match to TRBD1 (5 bases). Trimming stripped 0 bases from V and 6 bases from J, with 18 bases between. Per the germline V gene, CDR1 is SGHRS and CDR2 is YFSETQ. The CDR3 consists of 16 residues. CDR3 region: CASSLEYPGGPDGYTF. The DNA for the CDR3 is TGCGCCAGCAGCTTGGAGTATCCGGGGGGTCCGGATGGCTACACCTTC.

The CDR3 sequence is CASSLAGYGYTF. CDR3 DNA: TGCGCCAGCAGCTTGGCGGGGTATGGCTACACCTTC. This chain links TRBV5-1 with TRBJ1-2; D call uncertain. V was cut by 0 bases and J by 5 bases, with 5 bases left in between. This CDR3 region has 12 residues. Germline-derived CDR1 and CDR2 are SGHRS and YFSETQ.

In this sample, this clone turned up once. The V call is TRBV10-2, the J call TRBJ2-1, with TRBD1 identical over 7 bases. V dropped 8 bases and J dropped 6; count of bases not matched to a gene: 7. Germline CDR1 reads WSHSY; CDR2 reads SAAADI. This CDR3 has 13 amino acids. The CDR3 coding sequence is TGCGCCAGCGTTAAATCAGGGGGCAATGAGCAGTTCTTC. Translating gives CASVKSGGNEQFF.

The chain has TRBV27 and TRBJ1-1, with TRBD1 matching over 12 bases. The ends lost 4 bases at V and 6 bases at J; junction bases unmatched: 15. Germline values: CDR1 MNHEY, CDR2 SMNVEV (reference sequence). The CDR3 is made up of 18 amino acids. The DNA for the CDR3 is TGTGCCAGCAGTTCACCTAGGGGGACAGGGGGCCCACAACCTGAAGCTTTCTTT. Its protein product is CASSSPRGTGGPQPEAFF.